This is a list of T cell receptor beta chains from one sample in a study of cytomegalovirus exposure and HLA in healthy donors. Method: immunoSEQ multiplex PCR; TCRdb's copy keeps in-frame clones and lacks some. The table records 150,000 to 200,000 clones, about 90% of them present only once. Input material: PBMCs. The receptor set was obtained from a woman aged 18-29 years in good health and CMV-seropositive. Each CDR3 is given with its conserved first and last residue. The order of the fields is D gene, J gene, clone size, V gene, CDR3 protein. The D gene is left open where the match is weak. Size is stated for part of the rows, as once, few or many counts, or as a class when the clone is expanded.

>TRBD2|TRBJ2-1|NA|TRBV6-6
CASRAQRERNEQFF
>NA|TRBJ2-3|NA|TRBV15
CATSREKDSPSTDTQYF
>NA|TRBJ2-3|once|TRBV11-1
CASSQRGPTTSTDTQYF
>TRBD2|TRBJ2-5|NA|TRBV7-2
CASSSQPLGGVRKETQYF
>NA|TRBJ1-6|NA|TRBV2
CASSDSGVAYNSPLHF
>NA|TRBJ2-7|once|TRBV11-2
CASSLPRAGAWEQYF
>TRBD2|TRBJ2-7|NA|TRBV6-6
CASRPTSGDKYEQYF
>NA|TRBJ1-1|NA|TRBV11-2
CASSLVTHRVRAEDTEAFF
>NA|TRBJ1-2|NA|TRBV28
CASSYRENYGYTF
>TRBD1|TRBJ2-1|NA|TRBV2
CASRLDRGAYNEQFF
>TRBD1|TRBJ2-7|NA|TRBV18
CASSPETGTYEQYF
>NA|TRBJ2-7|once|TRBV19
CASSSGQEQYF
>NA|TRBJ2-7|NA|TRBV19
CASSIGRKTGPYEQYF
>NA|TRBJ2-3|NA|TRBV6-5
CASSYSGDTQYF
>NA|TRBJ2-7|NA|TRBV7-8
CASTPGSISYEQYF
>TRBD1|TRBJ1-1|once|TRBV19
CASLNPGTGNVAFF
>TRBD1|TRBJ1-1|NA|TRBV18
CASSPGTGAEAFF
>TRBD1|TRBJ2-7|NA|TRBV4-2
CASSRGTGDPYEQYF